This T cell receptor beta chain emerged from a study of blood T cell repertoires in COVID-19. Looking at the study overall: Some COVID-19 samples were acute and others convalescent; all came from the United States, Italy and Spain.

Original methodology: For nucleated cells, counts were estimated from reference gene primer amplification. Sequencing was performed with immunoSEQ multiplex PCR; in TCRdb, only in-frame clones are kept and a portion is missing. V and J calls and clone size are as listed in that table; D and trimming were resolved from the DNA. Found here are around 250,000 clones, about 89% of them singletons; the top ten hold around 1.7%. This CDR3 contains 14 residues. With V trimmed by 6 bases and J by 5 bases, 3 bases remained unmatched. CDR1 MNHEY and CDR2 SVGAGI come from the germline V gene. The chain uses TRBV6-5 and TRBJ1-6, with 8 bases matching TRBD1. The source material was peripheral blood. This sequence originates from a woman aged 55-70 years who had recovered from COVID-19. The CDR3, as DNA: TGTGCCAGCAGCACAGGGGGTAATAATTCACCCCTCCACTTT. It yields the protein CASSTGGNNSPLHF.